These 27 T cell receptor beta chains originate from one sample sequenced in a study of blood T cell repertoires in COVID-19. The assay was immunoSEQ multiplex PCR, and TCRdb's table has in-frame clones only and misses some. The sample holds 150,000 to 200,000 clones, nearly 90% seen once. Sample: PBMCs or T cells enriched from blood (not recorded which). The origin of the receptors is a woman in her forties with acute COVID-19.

This chain's CDR3 is CASSLDRQGRVYF. CDR3 DNA sequence: TGTGCCAGCAGCCTAGACCGACAGGGAAGAGTATATTTT. V usage is TRBV7-9 and J usage is TRBJ1-3, with 7 positions matching TRBD1. From germline, CDR1 is SEHNR and CDR2 FQNEAQ (reference sequence). The trim removed 5 bases at V and 14 bases at J, leaving 12 bases unmatched. CDR3 length equals 13 residues.

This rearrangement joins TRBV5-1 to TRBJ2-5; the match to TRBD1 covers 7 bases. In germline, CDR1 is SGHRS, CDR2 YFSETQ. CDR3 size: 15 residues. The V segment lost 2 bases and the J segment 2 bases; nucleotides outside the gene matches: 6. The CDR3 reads CASSLGQANQETQYF. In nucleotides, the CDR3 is TGCGCCAGCAGCTTAGGACAGGCGAATCAAGAGACCCAGTACTTC.

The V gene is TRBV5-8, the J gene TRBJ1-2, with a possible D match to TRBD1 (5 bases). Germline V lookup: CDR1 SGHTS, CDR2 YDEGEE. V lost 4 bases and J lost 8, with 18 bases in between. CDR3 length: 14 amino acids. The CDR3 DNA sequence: TGTGCCAGCAGCGCACGCGGGACTTATGAGGGCTACACCTTC. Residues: CASSARGTYEGYTF.

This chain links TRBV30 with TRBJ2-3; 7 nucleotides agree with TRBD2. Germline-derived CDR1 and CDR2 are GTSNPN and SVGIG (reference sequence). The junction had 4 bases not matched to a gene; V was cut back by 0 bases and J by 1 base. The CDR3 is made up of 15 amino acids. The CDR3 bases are TGTGCCTGGAGTGTGGCGGGAGCTGGCACAGATACGCAGTATTTT. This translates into CAWSVAGAGTDTQYF.

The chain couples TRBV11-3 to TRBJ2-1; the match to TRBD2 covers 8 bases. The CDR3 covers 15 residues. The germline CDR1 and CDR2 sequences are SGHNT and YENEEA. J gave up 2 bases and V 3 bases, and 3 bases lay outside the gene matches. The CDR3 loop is CASSLRTSPYNEQFF. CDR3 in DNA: TGTGCCAGCAGCTTGAGGACTAGCCCCTACAATGAGCAGTTCTTC.

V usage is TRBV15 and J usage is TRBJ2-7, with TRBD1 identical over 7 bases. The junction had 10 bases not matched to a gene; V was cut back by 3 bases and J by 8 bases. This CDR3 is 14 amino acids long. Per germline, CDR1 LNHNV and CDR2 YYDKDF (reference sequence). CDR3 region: CATSRERQGRQQYF. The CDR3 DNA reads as TGTGCCACCAGCAGGGAACGACAGGGCAGGCAGCAGTACTTC.

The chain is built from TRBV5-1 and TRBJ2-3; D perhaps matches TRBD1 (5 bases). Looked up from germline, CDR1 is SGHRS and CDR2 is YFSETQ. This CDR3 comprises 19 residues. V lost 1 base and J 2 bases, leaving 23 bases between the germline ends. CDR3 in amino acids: CASSLRGLKNYGLTDTQYF. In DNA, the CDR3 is TGCGCCAGCAGCTTGAGGGGCTTGAAAAATTATGGGCTCACAGATACGCAGTATTTT. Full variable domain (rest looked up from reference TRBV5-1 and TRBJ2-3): KAGVTQTPRYLIKTRGQQVTLSCSPISGHRSVSWYQQTPGQGLQFLFEYFSETQRNKGNFPGRFSGRQFSNSRSEMNVSTLELGDSALYLCASSLRGLKNYGLTDTQYFGPGTRLTVL.

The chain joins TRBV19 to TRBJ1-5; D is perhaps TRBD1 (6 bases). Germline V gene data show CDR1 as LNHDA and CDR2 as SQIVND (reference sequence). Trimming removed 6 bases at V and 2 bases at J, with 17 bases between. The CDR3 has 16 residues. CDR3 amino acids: CASSPGGGRGNQPQHF. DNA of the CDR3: TGTGCCAGTAGCCCTGGGGGGGGCAGGGGCAATCAGCCCCAGCATTTT. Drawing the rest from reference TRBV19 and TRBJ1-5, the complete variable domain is DGGITQSPKYLFRKEGQNVTLSCEQNLNHDAMYWYRQDPGQGLRLIYYSQIVNDFQKGDIAEGYSVSREKKESFPLTVTSAQKNPTAFYLCASSPGGGRGNQPQHFGDGTRLSIL.

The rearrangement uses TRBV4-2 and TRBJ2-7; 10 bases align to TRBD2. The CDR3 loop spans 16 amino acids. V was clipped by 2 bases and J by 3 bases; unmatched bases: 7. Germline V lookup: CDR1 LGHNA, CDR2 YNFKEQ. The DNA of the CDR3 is TGTGCCAGCAGCCAAAAAGCGGGAGGGCCGTACTACGAGCAGTACTTC. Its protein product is CASSQKAGGPYYEQYF.

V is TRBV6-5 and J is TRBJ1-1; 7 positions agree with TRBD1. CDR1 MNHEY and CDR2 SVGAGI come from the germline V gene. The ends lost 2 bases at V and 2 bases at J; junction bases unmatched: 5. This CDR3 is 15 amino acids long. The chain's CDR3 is CASSYPGQLNTEAFF. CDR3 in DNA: TGTGCCAGCAGTTACCCGGGACAGCTAAACACTGAAGCTTTCTTT.

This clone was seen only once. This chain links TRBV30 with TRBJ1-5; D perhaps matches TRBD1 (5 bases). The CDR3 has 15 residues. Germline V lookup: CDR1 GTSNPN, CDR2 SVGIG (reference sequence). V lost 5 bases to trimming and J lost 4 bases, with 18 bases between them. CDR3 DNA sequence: TGTGCCTGGGACCGTGGGCAGGGCCAGAATCAGCCCCAGCATTTT. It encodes CAWDRGQGQNQPQHF.

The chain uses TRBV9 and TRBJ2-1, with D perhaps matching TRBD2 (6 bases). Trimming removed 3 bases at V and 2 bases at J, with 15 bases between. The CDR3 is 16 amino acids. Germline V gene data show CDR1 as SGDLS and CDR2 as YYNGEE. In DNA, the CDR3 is TGTGCCAGCAGCGGCCTCGGGGCGGGGCCCTACAATGAGCAGTTCTTC. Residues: CASSGLGAGPYNEQFF.

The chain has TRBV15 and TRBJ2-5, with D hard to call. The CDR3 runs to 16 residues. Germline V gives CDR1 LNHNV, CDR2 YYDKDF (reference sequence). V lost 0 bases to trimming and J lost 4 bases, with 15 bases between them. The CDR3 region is CATSRDDLESPETQYF. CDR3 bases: TGTGCCACCAGCAGAGATGACCTAGAGAGTCCAGAGACCCAGTACTTC.

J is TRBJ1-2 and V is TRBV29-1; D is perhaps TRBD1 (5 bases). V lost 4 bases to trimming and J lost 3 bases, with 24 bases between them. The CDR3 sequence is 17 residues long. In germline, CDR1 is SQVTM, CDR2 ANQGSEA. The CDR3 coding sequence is TGCAGCGTTGCGGCCAGGCCCACAGGACGCTTAGACTATGGCTACACCTTC. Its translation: CSVAARPTGRLDYGYTF.

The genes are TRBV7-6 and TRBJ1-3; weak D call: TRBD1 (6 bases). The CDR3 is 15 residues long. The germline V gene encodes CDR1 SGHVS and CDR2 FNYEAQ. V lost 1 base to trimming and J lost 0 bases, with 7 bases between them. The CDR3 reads CASSLGQDSGNTIYF. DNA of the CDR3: TGTGCCAGCAGCTTAGGACAGGACTCTGGAAACACCATATATTTT.

The CDR3 DNA follows: TGTGCCAGTAGTATAGGGGACAGGGGATCGAACACTGAAGCTTTCTTT. Its protein is CASSIGDRGSNTEAFF. This sequence joins TRBV19 and TRBJ1-1; the match to TRBD1 covers 10 bases. With V trimmed by 1 base and J by 1 base, 3 bases remained unmatched. The CDR3 has 16 amino acids. In germline, CDR1 is LNHDA, CDR2 SQIVND (reference sequence).

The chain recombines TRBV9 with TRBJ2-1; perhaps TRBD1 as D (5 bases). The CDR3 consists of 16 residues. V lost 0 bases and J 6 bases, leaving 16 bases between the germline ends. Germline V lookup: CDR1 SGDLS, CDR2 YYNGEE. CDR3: CASSVGFLPGFNEQFF. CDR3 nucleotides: TGTGCCAGCAGCGTAGGTTTTCTTCCAGGGTTCAATGAGCAGTTCTTC. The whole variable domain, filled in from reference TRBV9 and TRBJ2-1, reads DSGVTQTPKHLITATGQRVTLRCSPRSGDLSVYWYQQSLDQGLQFLIQYYNGEERAKGNILERFSAQQFPDLHSELNLSSLELGDSALYFCASSVGFLPGFNEQFFGPGTRLTVL.

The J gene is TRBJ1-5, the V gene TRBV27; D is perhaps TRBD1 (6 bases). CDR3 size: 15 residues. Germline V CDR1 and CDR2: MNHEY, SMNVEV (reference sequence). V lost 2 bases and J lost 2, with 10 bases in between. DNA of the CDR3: TGTGCCAGCAGTTTAGCTGGGGGCGGCAATCAGCCCCAGCATTTT. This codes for CASSLAGGGNQPQHF.

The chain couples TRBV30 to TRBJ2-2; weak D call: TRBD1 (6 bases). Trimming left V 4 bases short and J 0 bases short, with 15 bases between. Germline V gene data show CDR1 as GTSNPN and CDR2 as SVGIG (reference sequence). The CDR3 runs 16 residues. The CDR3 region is CAWTQPRTANTGELFF. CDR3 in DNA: TGTGCCTGGACCCAACCGCGGACAGCGAACACCGGGGAGCTGTTTTTT.

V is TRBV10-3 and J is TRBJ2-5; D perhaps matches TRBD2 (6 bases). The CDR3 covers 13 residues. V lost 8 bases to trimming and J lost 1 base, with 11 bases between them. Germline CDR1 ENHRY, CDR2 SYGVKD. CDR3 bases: TGTGCCATCGGGAGGACTGTCCAAGAGACCCAGTACTTC. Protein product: CAIGRTVQETQYF.

CDR3 sequence (DNA): TGCGCCAGCAGCCCCCTCGAGGCGCGCTCCTACAATGAGCAGTTCTTC. Protein product: CASSPLEARSYNEQFF. The V call is TRBV4-1, the J call TRBJ2-1; D is unclear. The V end was cut by 4 bases, the J end by 0 bases, with 13 bases between. Germline lookup yields CDR1 MGHRA and CDR2 YSYEKL. The CDR3 is 16 residues long.

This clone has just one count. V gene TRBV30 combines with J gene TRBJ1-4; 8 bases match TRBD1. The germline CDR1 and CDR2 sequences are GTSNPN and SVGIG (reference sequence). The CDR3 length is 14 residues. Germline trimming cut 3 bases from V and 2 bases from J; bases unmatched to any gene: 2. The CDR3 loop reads CAWSRGPTNEKLFF. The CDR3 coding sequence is TGTGCCTGGAGCAGGGGGCCCACTAATGAAAAACTGTTTTTT.

The CDR3 nucleotides read TGTGCCAGCAGTGAAATGGGGACAGGCATCCTTAATGAAAAACTGTTTTTT. This encodes CASSEMGTGILNEKLFF. This chain links TRBV2 with TRBJ1-4; 8 bases match TRBD1. V shed 2 bases and J 4 bases; nucleotides not matched to a gene: 9. This CDR3 spans 17 amino acids. Germline CDR1 SNHLY, CDR2 FYNNEI.

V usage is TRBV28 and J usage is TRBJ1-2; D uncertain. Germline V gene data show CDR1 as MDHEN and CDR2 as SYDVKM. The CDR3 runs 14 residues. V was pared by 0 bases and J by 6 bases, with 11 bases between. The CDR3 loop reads CASSLWRETDGYTF. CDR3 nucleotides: TGTGCCAGCAGTTTATGGCGGGAGACTGATGGCTACACCTTC.

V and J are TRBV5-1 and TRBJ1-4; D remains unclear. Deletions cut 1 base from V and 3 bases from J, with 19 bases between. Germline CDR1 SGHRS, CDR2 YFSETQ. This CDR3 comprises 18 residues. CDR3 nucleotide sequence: TGCGCCAGCAGCTTGATTGCTTCCTGGGGAGGGCCTAATGAAAAACTGTTTTTT. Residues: CASSLIASWGGPNEKLFF.

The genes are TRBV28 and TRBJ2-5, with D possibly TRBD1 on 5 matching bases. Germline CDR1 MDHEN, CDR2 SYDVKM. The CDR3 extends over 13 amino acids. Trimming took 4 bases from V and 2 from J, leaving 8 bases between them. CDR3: CASSSGQQETQYF. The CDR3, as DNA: TGTGCCAGCAGTTCCGGACAACAAGAGACCCAGTACTTC.

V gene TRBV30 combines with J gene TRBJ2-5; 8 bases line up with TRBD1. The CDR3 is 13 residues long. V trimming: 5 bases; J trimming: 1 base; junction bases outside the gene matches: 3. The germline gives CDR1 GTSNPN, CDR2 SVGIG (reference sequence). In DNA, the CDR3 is TGTGCCTGGGCAGGACAGGGCCAAGAGACCCAGTACTTC. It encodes CAWAGQGQETQYF. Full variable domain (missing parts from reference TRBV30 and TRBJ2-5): SQTIHQWPATLVQPVGSPLSLECTVEGTSNPNLYWYRQAAGRGLQLLFYSVGIGQISSEVPQNLSASRPQDRQFILSSKKLLLSDSGFYLCAWAGQGQETQYFGPGTRLLVL.